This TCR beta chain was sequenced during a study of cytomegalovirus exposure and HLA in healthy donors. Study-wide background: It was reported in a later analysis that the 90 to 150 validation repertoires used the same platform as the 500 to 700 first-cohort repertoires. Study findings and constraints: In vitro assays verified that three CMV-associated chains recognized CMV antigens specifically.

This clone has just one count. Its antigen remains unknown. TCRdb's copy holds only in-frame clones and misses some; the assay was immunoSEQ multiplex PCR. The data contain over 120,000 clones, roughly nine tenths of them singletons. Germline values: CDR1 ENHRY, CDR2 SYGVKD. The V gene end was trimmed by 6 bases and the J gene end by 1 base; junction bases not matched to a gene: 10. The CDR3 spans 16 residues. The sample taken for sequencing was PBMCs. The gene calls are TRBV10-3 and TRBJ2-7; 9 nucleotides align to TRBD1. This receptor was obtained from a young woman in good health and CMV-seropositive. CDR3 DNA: TGTGCCATCAGCCACTTGGGACAGGGAAGATCCTACGAGCAGTACTTC. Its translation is CAISHLGQGRSYEQYF.